Presented here are 2 T cell receptor beta chains from one specimen sequenced in a study of blood T cells in healthy people across ages. A sample-barcoded 5' primer and a J-beta primer mix were used in a second PCR of about 7 to 11 cycles. MiXCR, applied by TCRdb to the 5' RACE reads, yields one record per CDR3 protein. The sample records about 680,000 distinct CDR3 sequences, 45% to 50% being singletons. Sequenced input: blood. The source is a woman between 55 and 75 years old in good health.

This clonotype was counted only a few times. V usage is TRBV5-1 and J usage is TRBJ2-7, with 9 bases aligning to TRBD2. Germline V gene sequence: CDR1 SGHRS, CDR2 YFSETQ. V was pared by 4 bases and J by 3 bases, with 8 bases of the junction left unmatched. This CDR3 is built from 15 residues. CDR3 sequence: CASSLSGSWDYEQYF. The CDR3 coding sequence is TGCGCCAGCAGCCTTAGCGGGAGTTGGGACTACGAGCAGTACTTC.

This chain joins TRBV20-1 and TRBJ2-1, with D perhaps TRBD2 (6 bases). Deletions cut 6 bases from V and 0 bases from J, with 12 bases between. CDR1 is DFQATT and CDR2 is SNEGSKA in the germline V gene (reference sequence). The CDR3 is 14 residues long. The CDR3 here is CSAPGLSSYNEQFF. As DNA, the CDR3 is TGCAGTGCCCCGGGACTTAGCTCCTACAATGAGCAGTTCTTC.